The source of this T cell receptor (beta chain) is a study of Graves' ophthalmopathy and Graves' hyperthyroidism. This clonotype was observed at least ten times. Scientists amplified the TCR beta CDR3 regions from RNA transcripts. A first-round RT-PCR used HTBI primers, followed by a second-round multiplex PCR. TCRdb independently ran MiXCR on the multiplex PCR reads; one entry per CDR3 protein. The sample contains over 500,000 distinct CDR3 sequences, about a fifth of which appear only once. The sample consisted of peripheral blood. The sequence was collected from a woman aged 18-29 years with stable Graves' hyperthyroidism. Some clones in this sample may be carry-over from other donors' samples.

The CDR3 reads CASSGSGSLYEQYF. The CDR3 DNA reads as TGTGCCAGCAGTGGTAGCGGGAGCCTCTACGAGCAGTACTTC. The V call is TRBV6-1, the J call TRBJ2-7; TRBD2 matches at 9 bases. This CDR3 has 14 amino acids. Trimming removed 4 bases from V and 3 bases from J; junction bases left unmatched: 4. Germline CDR1 reads MNHNS; CDR2 reads SASEGT.